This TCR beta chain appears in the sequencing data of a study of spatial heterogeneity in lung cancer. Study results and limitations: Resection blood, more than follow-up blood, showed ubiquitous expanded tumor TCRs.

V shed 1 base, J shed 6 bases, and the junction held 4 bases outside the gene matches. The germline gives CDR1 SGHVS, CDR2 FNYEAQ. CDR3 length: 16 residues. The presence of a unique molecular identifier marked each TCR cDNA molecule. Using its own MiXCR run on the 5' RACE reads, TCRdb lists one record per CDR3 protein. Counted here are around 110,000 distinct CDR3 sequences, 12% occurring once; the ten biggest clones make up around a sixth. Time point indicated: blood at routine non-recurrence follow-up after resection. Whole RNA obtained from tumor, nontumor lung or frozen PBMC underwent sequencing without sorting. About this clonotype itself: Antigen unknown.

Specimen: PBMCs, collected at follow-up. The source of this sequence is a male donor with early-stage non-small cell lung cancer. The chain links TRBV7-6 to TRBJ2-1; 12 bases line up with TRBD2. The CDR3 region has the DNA TGTGCCAGCAGCTTAGGCCTAGCGGGGGGGAGCAATGAGCAGTTCTTC. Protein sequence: CASSLGLAGGSNEQFF.